The source of this TCR beta chain is a study of T cell responses to AZD1222 COVID-19 vaccine. This clone was seen only a few times. TCRdb keeps only in-frame clones here, not all; method: immunoSEQ multiplex PCR. The sample shows approximately 180,000 clones, roughly 91% of them seen only once. The trim removed 2 bases at V and 6 bases at J, leaving 8 bases unmatched. The CDR3 is 16 amino acids. Germline CDR1 SEHNR, CDR2 FQNEAQ (reference sequence). This TCR was recovered from an adult in good health. V usage is TRBV7-9 and J usage is TRBJ2-1; 9 nucleotides align to TRBD2. The specimen was peripheral blood, collected on day 0 of AZD1222 vaccination. The CDR3 sequence is CASSLSGLAGFNEQFF. CDR3 sequence (DNA): TGTGCCAGCAGCTTATCAGGTCTAGCGGGATTCAATGAGCAGTTCTTC.